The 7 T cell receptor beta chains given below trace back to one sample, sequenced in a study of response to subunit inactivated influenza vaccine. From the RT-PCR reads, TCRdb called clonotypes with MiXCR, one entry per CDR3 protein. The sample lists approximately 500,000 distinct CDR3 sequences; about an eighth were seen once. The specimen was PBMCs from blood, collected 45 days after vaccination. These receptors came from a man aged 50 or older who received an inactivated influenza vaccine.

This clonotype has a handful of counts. This chain's CDR3 is CSARRLQGALAYEQYF. CDR3 coding DNA: TGCAGTGCTAGAAGACTACAGGGGGCTCTTGCTTACGAGCAGTACTTC. The chain links TRBV20-1 to TRBJ2-7; TRBD1 agrees at 9 bases. CDR1 is DFQATT, CDR2 SNEGSKA, per germline (reference sequence). Trimming cost V 2 bases and J 4 bases; bases outside gene matches: 12. The CDR3 loop spans 16 amino acids.

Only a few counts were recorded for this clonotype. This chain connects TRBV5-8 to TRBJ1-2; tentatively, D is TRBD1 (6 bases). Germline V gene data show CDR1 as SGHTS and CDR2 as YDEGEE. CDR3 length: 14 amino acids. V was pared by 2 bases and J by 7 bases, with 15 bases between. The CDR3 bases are TGTGCCAGCAGCTTCGGGTCAGGGACAAGTGGCTACACCTTC. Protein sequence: CASSFGSGTSGYTF.

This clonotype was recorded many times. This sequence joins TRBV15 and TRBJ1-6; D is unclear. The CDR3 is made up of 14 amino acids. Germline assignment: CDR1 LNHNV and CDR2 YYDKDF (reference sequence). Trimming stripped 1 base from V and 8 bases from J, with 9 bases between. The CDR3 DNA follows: TGTGCCACCAGCAGAGCCCGTGTGCATTCACCCCTCCACTTT. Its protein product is CATSRARVHSPLHF.

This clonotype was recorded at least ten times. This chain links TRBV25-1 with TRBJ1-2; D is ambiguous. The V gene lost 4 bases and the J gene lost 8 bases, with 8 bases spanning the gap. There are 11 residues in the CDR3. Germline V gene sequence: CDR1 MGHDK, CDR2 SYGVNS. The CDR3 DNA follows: TGTGCCAGCAGTGTGGGGTGGGGCTACACCTTC. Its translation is CASSVGWGYTF.

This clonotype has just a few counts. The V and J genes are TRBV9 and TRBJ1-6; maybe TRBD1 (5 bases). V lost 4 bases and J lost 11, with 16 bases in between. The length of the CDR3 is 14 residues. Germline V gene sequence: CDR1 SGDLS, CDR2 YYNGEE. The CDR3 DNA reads TGTGCCAGCAGCACCGGGACGGTGAGGGCACCCCTCCACTTT. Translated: CASSTGTVRAPLHF.

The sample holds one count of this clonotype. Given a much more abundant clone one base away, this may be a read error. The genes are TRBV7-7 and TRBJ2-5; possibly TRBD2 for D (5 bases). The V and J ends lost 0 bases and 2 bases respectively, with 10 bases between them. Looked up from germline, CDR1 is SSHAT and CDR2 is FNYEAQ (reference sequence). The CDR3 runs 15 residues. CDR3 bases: TGTGCCAGCAGCTTAGCCGGGATAAGTCAAGAGACCCAGTACTTC. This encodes CASSLAGISQETQYF.

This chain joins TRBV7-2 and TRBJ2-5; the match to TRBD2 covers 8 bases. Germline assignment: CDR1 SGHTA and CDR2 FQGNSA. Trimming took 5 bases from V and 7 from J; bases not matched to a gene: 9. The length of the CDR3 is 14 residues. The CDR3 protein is CASSLGTREGTQYF. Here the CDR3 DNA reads TGTGCCAGCAGCCTAGGGACTAGGGAAGGGACCCAGTACTTC.